The 5 T cell receptor beta chains in this list originate from one sample, sequenced in a study of glioma-infiltrating T cells. The iRepertoire nested amplicon-rescue multiplex PCR amplified TCR alpha and beta CDR3s from RNA. One entry per CDR3 protein results from TCRdb running MiXCR on the multiplex PCR reads. The sample has 100,000 to 150,000 distinct CDR3 sequences; approximately 24% are singletons. Sequencing used glioma tissue, nonneoplastic brain tissue, or PBMCs (not recorded which). The receptor set was obtained from a human donor with low-grade glioma or glioblastoma, undergoing nonglioma brain surgery, or in good health (not recorded which).

This clonotype appeared many times. V gene TRBV7-8 combines with J gene TRBJ1-1, with 9 bases fitting TRBD1. V was clipped by 2 bases and J by 0 bases; unmatched bases: 7. Germline V gene sequence: CDR1 SGHVS, CDR2 FQNEAQ. This CDR3 has 17 amino acids. CDR3 in DNA: TGTGCCAGCAGCTTACGAGGACAGGGGAATTTGAACACTGAAGCTTTCTTT. Its protein is CASSLRGQGNLNTEAFF.

This clonotype was counted only a few times. The chain combines TRBV7-2 with TRBJ1-4; possibly TRBD1 for D (5 bases). The V end was cut by 0 bases, the J end by 6 bases, with 8 bases between. Germline lookup yields CDR1 SGHTA and CDR2 FQGNSA. The CDR3 contains 14 residues. The CDR3, as DNA: TGTGCCAGCAGCTTAGCCGCGACAGATGAAAAACTGTTTTTT. Protein sequence: CASSLAATDEKLFF.

The sample holds many counts of this clonotype. The rearrangement joins TRBV6-1 to TRBJ1-1; 11 nucleotides agree with TRBD1. Germline V CDR1 and CDR2: MNHNS, SASEGT. This CDR3 contains 16 residues. Germline trimming cut 5 bases from V and 1 base from J; bases unmatched to any gene: 6. The CDR3 spells CASSTGTGGGNTEAFF. The DNA of the CDR3 is TGTGCCAGCAGTACCGGGACAGGGGGTGGGAACACTGAAGCTTTCTTT.

This clonotype was seen only a few times. This chain connects TRBV12-3 or TRBV12-4 to TRBJ2-3; D call uncertain. The CDR3 is 14 amino acids. Deletions cut 6 bases from V and 2 bases from J, with 12 bases between. CDR3 protein: CASSMLRTTDTQYF. The CDR3 region has the DNA TGTGCCAGCAGCATGCTGCGGACCACAGATACGCAGTATTTT.

This clonotype was detected ten times or more. The chain recombines TRBV11-3 with TRBJ2-3; D is ambiguous. Germline values: CDR1 SGHNT, CDR2 YENEEA. The length of the CDR3 is 16 residues. The V gene lost 0 bases and the J gene lost 4 bases, with 14 bases spanning the gap. The CDR3 nucleotides are TGTGCCAGCAGCTTAGAGGGCTTCTCCTATCCAGATACGCAGTATTTT. Protein: CASSLEGFSYPDTQYF.